Presented here are 25 T cell receptor beta chains from one specimen sequenced in a study of spatial heterogeneity in lung cancer. Broader study findings: Tracking of tumor mutation counts was seen in expanded intratumoral alpha and beta TCR counts.

Antigens of these TCRs are unknown. Time point noted: sample taken at primary tumor resection. TCRdb re-called the 5' RACE reads with MiXCR, one entry per CDR3 protein. The data show roughly 5,900 distinct CDR3 sequences, approximately 6.3% seen once. The material was lung tumor tissue, obtained at surgery. The receptors come from a male donor with early-stage non-small cell lung cancer.

By share, this clonotype ranks as medium-sized. The V and J genes are TRBV19 and TRBJ2-3, with D tentatively TRBD2 (6 bases). CDR3 length equals 15 residues. V was shortened by 5 bases and J by 2 bases, with 14 bases between the two germline ends. Germline V gives CDR1 LNHDA, CDR2 SQIVND (reference sequence). The CDR3 coding sequence is TGTGCCAGTAGTCTGGCGGAGGGATACACAGATACGCAGTATTTT. This sequence encodes CASSLAEGYTDTQYF.

By share, this clonotype counts as medium-sized. J is TRBJ1-5 and V is TRBV6-2 or TRBV6-3, with D perhaps matching TRBD1 (5 bases). Germline V lookup: CDR1 MNHEY, CDR2 SVGEGT. The CDR3 sequence is 13 residues long. With 0 bases removed from V and 11 bases from J, the gap between germline ends came to 11 bases. The CDR3 coding sequence is TGTGCCAGCAGTTACTCGGGACCACCGTCCCAGCATTTT. This encodes CASSYSGPPSQHF.

This clonotype was seen a few times. The chain links TRBV5-6 to TRBJ1-6, with a possible D match to TRBD1 (5 bases). This CDR3 comprises 15 residues. Germline loops: CDR1 SGHDT, CDR2 YYEEEE. V was cut by 2 bases and J by 8 bases, with 14 bases left in between. DNA for the CDR3: TGTGCCAGCAGCTTATCAGAGGGGTTTTATTCACCCCTCCACTTT. This codes for CASSLSEGFYSPLHF.

This clonotype was picked up a small number of times. This chain uses TRBV5-1 with TRBJ2-3; no clear D gene. Germline loops: CDR1 SGHRS, CDR2 YFSETQ. V was cut by 5 bases and J by 2 bases, with 6 bases left in between. This CDR3 spans 12 amino acids. This chain's CDR3 is CASRFVTDTQYF. DNA of the CDR3: TGCGCCAGCAGGTTCGTCACAGATACGCAGTATTTT.

This clonotype is medium-sized within its sample. The rearrangement links TRBV5-1 to TRBJ1-1; D is possibly TRBD1 (5 bases). This CDR3 is built from 16 residues. The V end was cut by 0 bases, the J end by 0 bases, with 12 bases between. CDR1 and CDR2 from the germline V gene are SGHRS and YFSETQ. CDR3 amino acids: CASSLGAGTLNTEAFF. The CDR3 DNA sequence: TGCGCCAGCAGCTTGGGAGCGGGGACTTTGAACACTGAAGCTTTCTTT.

The sample holds a few counts of this clonotype. For the CDR3, the DNA is TGTGCCAGCAGTTACGACCATCAGCCCCAGCATTTT. Its translation: CASSYDHQPQHF. The rearrangement links TRBV6-2 or TRBV6-3 to TRBJ1-5, with D unresolved. Trimming removed 2 bases from V and 5 bases from J, with 4 bases in between. The CDR3 length is 12 residues. The germline gives CDR1 MNHEY, CDR2 SVGEGT.

This clonotype has ten or more counts. The chain couples TRBV6-2 or TRBV6-3 to TRBJ2-5; 7 nucleotides agree with TRBD2. Trimming removed 3 bases from V and 6 bases from J; junction bases left unmatched: 7. Germline V gene sequence: CDR1 MNHEY, CDR2 SVGEGT. CDR3 size: 14 residues. The CDR3 protein is CASSYSAGEKTQYF. The CDR3 DNA reads TGTGCCAGCAGTTATTCGGCGGGGGAAAAGACCCAGTACTTC.

By share, this clonotype counts as medium-sized. The chain combines TRBV12-3 or TRBV12-4 with TRBJ2-1; possibly TRBD2 for D (7 bases). There are 17 residues in the CDR3. The V end was cut by 5 bases, the J end by 9 bases, with 26 bases between. CDR3 region: CASSSAPWGGRAGEQFF. DNA of the CDR3: TGTGCCAGCAGTAGCGCGCCTTGGGGGGGCAGGGCCGGTGAGCAGTTCTTC.

This chain uses TRBV2 with TRBJ1-1; D not resolved. The germline V gene encodes CDR1 SNHLY and CDR2 FYNNEI. CDR3 length equals 13 residues. The V end lost 2 bases, the J end lost 4 bases, and 8 bases lay between the germline ends. CDR3 sequence reads: CASSENWGTEAFF. CDR3 coding DNA: TGTGCCAGCAGTGAAAATTGGGGCACTGAAGCTTTCTTT.

This clonotype is medium-sized. The chain is built from TRBV24-1 and TRBJ2-5, with D tentatively TRBD1 or TRBD2 (5 bases each). The V gene lost 0 bases and the J gene lost 4 bases, with 8 bases spanning the gap. This CDR3 region has 14 residues. The germline gives CDR1 KGHDR, CDR2 SFDVKD. CDR3 DNA sequence: TGTGCCACCAGTGATTTGTGGGACGGAGAGACCCAGTACTTC. Amino acid sequence: CATSDLWDGETQYF.

This clonotype is deemed medium-sized. V is TRBV3-1 and J is TRBJ1-6; 7 nucleotides align to TRBD1. The V segment lost 3 bases and the J segment 7 bases; nucleotides outside the gene matches: 6. Germline values: CDR1 LGHDT, CDR2 YNNKEL (reference sequence). There are 15 residues in the CDR3. The CDR3 loop is CASSHNRDRNSPLHF. The CDR3, as DNA: TGTGCCAGCAGCCACAACCGGGACAGAAATTCACCCCTCCACTTT. Based on the CDR3 plus reference TRBV3-1 and TRBJ1-6, the full variable domain is DTAVSQTPKYLVTQMGNDKSIKCEQNLGHDTMYWYKQDSKKFLKIMFSYNNKELIINETVPNRFSPKSPDKAHLNLHINSLELGDSAVYFCASSHNRDRNSPLHFGNGTRLTVT.

This clonotype is medium-sized within its sample. This chain joins TRBV12-5 and TRBJ2-7; D assignment may be TRBD1 or TRBD2 (9 bases each). The CDR3 is 18 residues long. Germline V gene sequence: CDR1 LGHNT, CDR2 FRNRAP. V lost 3 bases and J lost 3, with 24 bases in between. As DNA, the CDR3 is TGTGCTAGTGGTTTCCGGACAGGGGTCGGACTAGCGAACTACGAGCAGTACTTC. This encodes CASGFRTGVGLANYEQYF.

This clonotype was seen at least ten times. The rearrangement uses TRBV5-1 and TRBJ2-7; D is unclear. The CDR3 covers 14 residues. V shed 2 bases and J shed 4 bases, with 13 bases lying between them. Germline V gene lookup returns CDR1 SGHRS and CDR2 YFSETQ. DNA for the CDR3: TGCGCCAGCAGCTTTACCGCGGATACTTACGAGCAGTACTTC. Translating it yields CASSFTADTYEQYF.

The table lists this clonotype with many counts. The chain has TRBV11-2 and TRBJ1-1; D gene unclear. The CDR3 is made up of 13 amino acids. Germline V gene data show CDR1 as SGHAT and CDR2 as FQNNGV. Trimming cost V 1 base and J 10 bases, with 13 bases left between them. CDR3 DNA: TGTGCCAGCAGCTTAGGCGAAAGAGCGAGAGCTTTCTTT. It translates to CASSLGERARAFF.

This clonotype counts as medium-sized. V is TRBV24-1 and J is TRBJ2-1, with 9 bases identical to TRBD1. V was clipped by 5 bases and J by 7 bases; unmatched bases: 5. CDR3 size: 14 residues. Germline lookup yields CDR1 KGHDR and CDR2 SFDVKD. Here the CDR3 reads CATSGDRVGNEQFF. The CDR3 DNA reads TGTGCCACCAGTGGGGACAGGGTTGGAAATGAGCAGTTCTTC.

By frequency in the sample, this clonotype is medium-sized. The chain recombines TRBV2 with TRBJ2-1; D gene ambiguous. Looked up from germline, CDR1 is SNHLY and CDR2 is FYNNEI. V lost 3 bases to trimming and J lost 2 bases, with 11 bases between them. CDR3 length: 15 residues. The CDR3 loop reads CASSDDSSTYNEQFF. In nucleotides, the CDR3 is TGTGCCAGCAGTGATGACTCGTCCACCTACAATGAGCAGTTCTTC.

This clonotype was seen at least ten times. The V gene is TRBV6-2 or TRBV6-3, the J gene TRBJ1-5; D ambiguous. This CDR3 has 14 amino acids. Trimming removed 0 bases from V and 4 bases from J, with 7 bases in between. In germline, CDR1 is MNHEY, CDR2 SVGEGT. The CDR3, as DNA: TGTGCCAGCAGTTACTCTCTCGGGAATCAGCCCCAGCATTTT. Its protein product is CASSYSLGNQPQHF.

In this sample, this clonotype turned up many times. The chain uses TRBV12-3 or TRBV12-4 and TRBJ2-3, with D perhaps matching TRBD2 (6 bases). Trimming shortened V by 6 bases and J by 2 bases, and 12 bases separated the two germline ends. The CDR3 consists of 14 residues. CDR3 sequence: CASSRTTLTDTQYF. CDR3 nucleotide sequence: TGTGCCAGCAGCCGGACTACCCTCACAGATACGCAGTATTTT.

The V gene is TRBV6-5, the J gene TRBJ1-1; possibly TRBD1 for D (5 bases). The CDR3 is 13 amino acids. The germline CDR1 and CDR2 sequences are MNHEY and SVGAGI. V dropped 1 base and J dropped 5 bases, with 8 bases sitting between them. CDR3 sequence (DNA): TGTGCCAGCAGTTACTTCGGGGGGACTGAAGCTTTCTTT. It codes for CASSYFGGTEAFF.

This clonotype was seen at least ten times. At one end the junction does not follow the germline gene, possibly because of a read error. In nucleotides, the CDR3 is TGCAGCGCTAGAGGGATGAGGTACCAAGAGACCCAGTACTTC. It specifies CSARGMRYQETQYF. The chain joins TRBV20-1 to TRBJ2-5; D is possibly TRBD2 (5 bases). From germline, CDR1 is DFQATT and CDR2 SNEGSKA (reference sequence). The CDR3 consists of 14 residues.

This clonotype was counted at least ten times. This rearrangement joins TRBV4-3 to TRBJ1-1, with D perhaps TRBD1 (5 bases). Per the germline V gene, CDR1 is LGHNA and CDR2 is YSLEER. Trimming shortened V by 4 bases and J by 2 bases, and 11 bases separated the two germline ends. The CDR3 sequence is 14 residues long. CDR3 protein: CASSRRGLNTEAFF. The CDR3 coding sequence is TGCGCCAGCAGCCGCCGGGGCCTCAACACTGAAGCTTTCTTT.

This clonotype was seen repeatedly, ten times or more. The rearrangement joins TRBV7-2 to TRBJ2-1; 10 bases line up with TRBD2. Trimming cost V 5 bases and J 4 bases; bases outside gene matches: 5. This CDR3 is built from 15 residues. Germline V gene data show CDR1 as SGHTA and CDR2 as FQGNSA. The DNA of the CDR3 is TGTGCCAGCAGCACCACTAGCGGGGCTTACAATGAGCAGTTCTTC. Protein product: CASSTTSGAYNEQFF.

By sample fraction, this clonotype is medium-sized (0.01 to 0.1%). The chain couples TRBV7-9 to TRBJ2-5; no clear D gene. The germline V gene has CDR1 SEHNR and CDR2 FQNEAQ (reference sequence). This CDR3 has 12 amino acids. Trimming cost V 7 bases and J 2 bases, with 8 bases left between them. CDR3 loop: CASKLSQETQYF. CDR3 nucleotide sequence: TGTGCCAGCAAGCTCAGTCAAGAGACCCAGTACTTC.

This clonotype was seen repeatedly, ten times or more. The chain joins TRBV14 to TRBJ2-5; D is perhaps TRBD2 (6 bases). This CDR3 has 13 amino acids. With 6 bases removed from V and 2 bases from J, the gap between germline ends came to 10 bases. CDR1 is SGHDN, CDR2 FVKESK, per germline. The CDR3 here is CASSRRAQETQYF. CDR3 nucleotides: TGTGCCAGCAGTCGGAGGGCGCAAGAGACCCAGTACTTC.

This clonotype showed up many times. This rearrangement joins TRBV6-6 to TRBJ2-2; possibly TRBD1 for D (6 bases). The CDR3 has 17 amino acids. Looked up from germline, CDR1 is MNHNY and CDR2 is SVGAGI (reference sequence). Trimming shortened V by 4 bases and J by 4 bases, and 19 bases separated the two germline ends. The CDR3 bases are TGTGCCAGCAGTTTTGCAACAGGGTTAATCCTCACCGGGGAGCTGTTTTTT. Protein product: CASSFATGLILTGELFF.